The next 17 T cell receptor beta chains were all read from a single sample in a study of T cells in Graves' hyperthyroidism and ophthalmopathy. Amplified TCR beta CDR3 regions derived from RNA transcripts. HTBI primers drove first-round RT-PCR of the TCR CDR3. TCRdb reprocessed the multiplex PCR reads with MiXCR, giving one entry per CDR3 protein. The sample has under 650,000 distinct CDR3 sequences; 15% to 20% are singletons. The sample was blood. These receptors were obtained from a woman in her 30s with Graves' hyperthyroidism.

This clonotype was detected ten times or more. This chain connects TRBV20-1 to TRBJ2-1; tentative D call: TRBD2 (5 bases). Germline V gene data show CDR1 as DFQATT and CDR2 as SNEGSKA (reference sequence). Between the trimmed V and J ends, which lost 0 bases and 8 bases, there was a span of 14 bases. The CDR3 loop spans 14 amino acids. This CDR3 reads CSAREGLWGDEQFF. Written as DNA, the CDR3 is TGCAGTGCTAGAGAAGGGCTCTGGGGAGATGAGCAGTTCTTC.

The V and J genes are TRBV7-9 and TRBJ2-2, with D hard to call. V was trimmed by 5 bases and J by 7 bases, leaving 14 bases between them. This CDR3 contains 14 residues. Per germline, CDR1 SEHNR and CDR2 FQNEAQ (reference sequence). CDR3 in amino acids: CASSPPLRGGELFF. In nucleotides, the CDR3 is TGTGCCAGCAGCCCCCCGTTACGCGGCGGGGAGCTGTTTTTT.

This clonotype occurred a few times. The genes are TRBV10-3 and TRBJ1-2; D is perhaps TRBD1 (6 bases). Germline V lookup: CDR1 ENHRY, CDR2 SYGVKD. The CDR3 spans 15 residues. V gave up 6 bases and J gave up 7 bases, with 21 bases separating them. DNA for the CDR3: TGTGCCATCAGCGATGATAACAGACAGGCCGGTGGCTACACCTTC. Translating gives CAISDDNRQAGGYTF.

This clonotype has just a few counts. The V call is TRBV5-1, the J call TRBJ2-1; D is perhaps TRBD2 (6 bases). CDR1 is SGHRS and CDR2 is YFSETQ in the germline V gene. Trimming cost V 1 base and J 4 bases, with 12 bases left between them. The length of the CDR3 is 15 residues. The CDR3 sequence: CASSLKVSGYNEQFF. CDR3 bases: TGCGCCAGCAGCTTGAAGGTTAGCGGTTACAATGAGCAGTTCTTC. Using reference TRBV5-1 and TRBJ2-1 for the parts outside the CDR3, the full variable domain is KAGVTQTPRYLIKTRGQQVTLSCSPISGHRSVSWYQQTPGQGLQFLFEYFSETQRNKGNFPGRFSGRQFSNSRSEMNVSTLELGDSALYLCASSLKVSGYNEQFFGPGTRLTVL.

As to this clonotype: A read error may account for a junction end that differs from germline. The rearrangement uses TRBV11-2 and TRBJ2-7; unclear D gene. The CDR3 runs to 11 residues. Germline CDR1 reads SGHAT; CDR2 reads FQNNGV. The DNA of the CDR3 is TGTGCCGGCAGCATTAGCTACGAGCAGTACTTC. The encoded protein is CAGSISYEQYF.

This clonotype was counted ten times or more. The chain has TRBV12-3 or TRBV12-4 and TRBJ2-7; D is possibly TRBD1 (6 bases). This CDR3 has 14 residues. Trimming pared 8 bases from V and 3 bases from J, leaving 17 bases between. CDR3 in DNA: TGTGCCAGCGGTGGGGGACATCTTTACTACGAGCAGTACTTC. Protein product: CASGGGHLYYEQYF.

Turning to this clonotype: A much bigger clone sits one base away, suggesting this may be a read error. This chain links TRBV27 with TRBJ1-2; 12 nucleotides match TRBD1. CDR1 is MNHEY and CDR2 is SMNVEV in the germline V gene (reference sequence). The CDR3 is 14 residues long. DNA of the CDR3: TGTGCCAGCAGTTGGGACAGGGGGCACTATGGCTGCACCTTC. It yields the protein CASSWDRGHYGCTF.

The chain joins TRBV7-2 to TRBJ1-2; D call uncertain. Trimming took 2 bases from V and 5 from J, leaving 6 bases between them. The CDR3 contains 12 residues. Per germline, CDR1 SGHTA and CDR2 FQGNSA. CDR3 sequence reads: CASSLSYYGYTF. The CDR3 region has the DNA TGTGCCAGCAGCTTATCATATTATGGCTACACCTTC.

The table lists this clonotype with many counts. The chain is built from TRBV28 and TRBJ2-1; 7 bases are a match to TRBD1. The germline V gene encodes CDR1 MDHEN and CDR2 SYDVKM. With 5 bases clipped from V and 4 bases from J, the junction kept 8 bases outside the gene matches. There are 15 residues in the CDR3. CDR3: CASSATGTAYNEQFF. CDR3 in DNA: TGTGCCAGCAGTGCTACCGGGACAGCATACAATGAGCAGTTCTTC.

This clonotype was found many times. V gene TRBV11-1 combines with J gene TRBJ2-7; 9 bases agree with TRBD1. Germline loops: CDR1 SGHAT, CDR2 FQDESV (reference sequence). The ends lost 4 bases at V and 2 bases at J; junction bases unmatched: 9. The CDR3 loop spans 16 amino acids. The CDR3 here is CASSSPMDRGAYEQYF. As DNA, the CDR3 is TGTGCCAGCAGCTCCCCGATGGACAGGGGCGCCTACGAGCAGTACTTC.

The CDR3 region is CASSAPTVNTEAFF. CDR3 DNA sequence: TGTGCCAGTAGTGCCCCGACAGTGAACACTGAAGCTTTCTTT. The chain joins TRBV19 to TRBJ1-1; D may be TRBD1 (5 bases). Per germline, CDR1 LNHDA and CDR2 SQIVND (reference sequence). This CDR3 is 14 amino acids long. V was clipped by 5 bases and J by 0 bases, with 10 bases between them.

The chain links TRBV11-2 to TRBJ2-2; the match to TRBD2 covers 9 bases. CDR3 length: 16 residues. J was trimmed by 4 bases and V by 5 bases; bases with no gene match: 8. Germline-derived CDR1 and CDR2 are SGHAT and FQNNGV. The CDR3 bases are TGTGCCAGCAGCGCCGCGGGACTAGCTCGCACCGGGGAGCTGTTTTTT. Translation gives CASSAAGLARTGELFF.

This clonotype was detected only a few times. The chain carries TRBV28 and TRBJ2-2; D possibly corresponds to TRBD2 (6 bases). This CDR3 contains 16 residues. Between the trimmed V and J ends, which lost 2 bases and 3 bases, there was a span of 13 bases. Looked up from germline, CDR1 is MDHEN and CDR2 is SYDVKM. CDR3 coding DNA: TGTGCCAGCAGTTTAACGGGAGTTTGGGACACCGGGGAGCTGTTTTTT. Protein product: CASSLTGVWDTGELFF.

This clonotype was observed once. The genes are TRBV6-1 and TRBJ1-6; tentatively, D is TRBD1 (5 bases). V lost 5 bases to trimming and J lost 6 bases, with 8 bases between them. This CDR3 region has 13 residues. From germline, CDR1 is MNHNS and CDR2 SASEGT. Written as DNA, the CDR3 is TGTGCCAGCAGTAGGACAACTAATTCACCCCTCCACTTT. Protein sequence: CASSRTTNSPLHF.

The rearrangement uses TRBV4-1 and TRBJ2-2, with D perhaps TRBD1 or TRBD2 (5 bases each). From germline, CDR1 is MGHRA and CDR2 YSYEKL. The CDR3 extends over 17 amino acids. V was cut by 3 bases and J by 1 base, with 15 bases left in between. DNA of the CDR3: TGCGCCAGCAGCCAGCCCCGGGGCCTAAGGAACACCGGGGAGCTGTTTTTT. Residues: CASSQPRGLRNTGELFF.

As concerns this clonotype: A read error may account for a junction end that differs from germline. This chain connects TRBV5-1 to TRBJ2-1, with D possibly TRBD2 on 5 matching bases. Germline lookup yields CDR1 SGHRS and CDR2 YFSETQ. This CDR3 has 14 residues. The CDR3 DNA follows: TGTGCCAGCAGCGTAGGGAGCGCTAACAATGAGCAGTTCTTC. Protein product: CASSVGSANNEQFF.

This clonotype was counted at least ten times. CDR3 coding DNA: TGTGCCAGCTCACCGACGGGTTCGACCTACGAGCAGTACTTC. Amino acid sequence: CASSPTGSTYEQYF. V and J are TRBV18 and TRBJ2-7, with D unclear. This CDR3 has 14 residues. The germline V and J ends were trimmed by 3 bases and 2 bases, with 11 bases remaining between them. Germline V gene sequence: CDR1 KGHSH, CDR2 LQKENI.